This T cell receptor (beta chain) derives from a study of blood T cell repertoires in COVID-19. On the study more broadly: Sources were T cells, B-cell-depleted T cells, or PBMCs; the material itself was cDNA or gDNA.

Germline loops: CDR1 MGHRA, CDR2 YSYEKL. Trimming cost V 1 base and J 5 bases, with 16 bases left between them. The CDR3 has 16 residues. Produced via immunoSEQ multiplex PCR; TCRdb's table is partial and in-frame only. The sample has 250,000 to 350,000 clones, more than 90% seen once. Across about two dozen US areas, participants ranged in age from roughly 18 to 89 years. The study assigned cohorts using participant-reported clinical history. Cohort 3 recovery required two negative PCRs, clearance, or symptom resolution. The V and J genes are TRBV4-1 and TRBJ2-3; perhaps TRBD2 as D (6 bases). Sequencing was performed on PBMCs or T cells enriched from blood (not recorded which). This TCR came from a woman aged 25 to 39 who had recovered from COVID-19. For the CDR3, the DNA is TGCGCCAGCAGCCAAGCCGGGGCCCCCGGGGGAGATACGCAGTATTTT. It encodes CASSQAGAPGGDTQYF.